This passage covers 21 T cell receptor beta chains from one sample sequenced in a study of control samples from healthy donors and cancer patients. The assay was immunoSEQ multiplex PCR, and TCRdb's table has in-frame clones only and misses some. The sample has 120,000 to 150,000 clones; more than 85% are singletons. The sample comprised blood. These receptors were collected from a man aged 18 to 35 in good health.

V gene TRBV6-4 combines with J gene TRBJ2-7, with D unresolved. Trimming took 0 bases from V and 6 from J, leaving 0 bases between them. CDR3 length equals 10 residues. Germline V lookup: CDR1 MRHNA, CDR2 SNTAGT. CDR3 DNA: TGTGCCAGCAGTGACTCCGAGCAGTACTTC. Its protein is CASSDSEQYF.

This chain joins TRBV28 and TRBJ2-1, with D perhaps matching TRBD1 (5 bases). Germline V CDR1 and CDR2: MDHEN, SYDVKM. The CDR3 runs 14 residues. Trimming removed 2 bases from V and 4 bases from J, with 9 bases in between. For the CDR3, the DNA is TGTGCCAGCAGTTTACCGACAGATTACAATGAGCAGTTCTTC. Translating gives CASSLPTDYNEQFF.

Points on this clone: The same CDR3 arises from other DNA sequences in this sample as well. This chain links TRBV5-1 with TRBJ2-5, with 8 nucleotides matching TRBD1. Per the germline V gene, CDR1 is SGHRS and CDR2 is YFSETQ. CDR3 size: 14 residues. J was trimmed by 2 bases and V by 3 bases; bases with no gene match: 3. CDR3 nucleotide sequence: TGCGCCAGCAGCTCGAGGACAGGGCAAGAGACCCAGTACTTC. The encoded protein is CASSSRTGQETQYF. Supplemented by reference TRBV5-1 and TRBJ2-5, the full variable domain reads KAGVTQTPRYLIKTRGQQVTLSCSPISGHRSVSWYQQTPGQGLQFLFEYFSETQRNKGNFPGRFSGRQFSNSRSEMNVSTLELGDSALYLCASSSRTGQETQYFGPGTRLLVL.

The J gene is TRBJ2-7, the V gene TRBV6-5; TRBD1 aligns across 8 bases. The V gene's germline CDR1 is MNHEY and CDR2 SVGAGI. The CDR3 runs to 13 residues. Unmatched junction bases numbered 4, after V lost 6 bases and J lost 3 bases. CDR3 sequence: CASRQTGGYEQYF. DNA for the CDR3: TGTGCCAGCAGACAAACAGGGGGCTACGAGCAGTACTTC.

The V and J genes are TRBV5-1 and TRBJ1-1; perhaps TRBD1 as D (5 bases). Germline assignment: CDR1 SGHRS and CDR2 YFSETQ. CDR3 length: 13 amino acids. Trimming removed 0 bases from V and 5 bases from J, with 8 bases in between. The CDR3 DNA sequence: TGCGCCAGCAGCTTGGCAGGGAGGACTGAAGCTTTCTTT. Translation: CASSLAGRTEAFF.

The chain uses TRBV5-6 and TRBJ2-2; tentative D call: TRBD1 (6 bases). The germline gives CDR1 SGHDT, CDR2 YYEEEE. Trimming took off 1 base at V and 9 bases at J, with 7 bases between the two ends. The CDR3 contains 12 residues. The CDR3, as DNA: TGTGCCAGCAGCTTGCAGGGGTGGGAGCTGTTTTTT. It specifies CASSLQGWELFF.

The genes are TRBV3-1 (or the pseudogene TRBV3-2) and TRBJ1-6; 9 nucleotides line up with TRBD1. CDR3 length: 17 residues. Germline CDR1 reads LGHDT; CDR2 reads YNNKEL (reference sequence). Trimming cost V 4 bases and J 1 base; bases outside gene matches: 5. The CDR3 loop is CASSPGQGLSYNSPLHF. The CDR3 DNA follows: TGTGCCAGCAGCCCTGGACAGGGGTTGTCCTATAATTCACCCCTCCACTTT.

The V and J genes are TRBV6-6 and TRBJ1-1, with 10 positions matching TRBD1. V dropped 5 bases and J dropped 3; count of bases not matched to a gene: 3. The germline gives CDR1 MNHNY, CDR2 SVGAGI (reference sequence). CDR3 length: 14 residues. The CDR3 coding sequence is TGTGCCAGCAGTACCGGACAGGGGGACACTGAAGCTTTCTTT. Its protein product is CASSTGQGDTEAFF.

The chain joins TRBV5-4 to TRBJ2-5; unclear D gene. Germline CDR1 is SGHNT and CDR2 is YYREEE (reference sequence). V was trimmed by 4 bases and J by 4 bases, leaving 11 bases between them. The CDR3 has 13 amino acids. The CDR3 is CASSPDPRETQYF. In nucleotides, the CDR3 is TGTGCCAGCAGCCCAGACCCTCGAGAGACCCAGTACTTC.

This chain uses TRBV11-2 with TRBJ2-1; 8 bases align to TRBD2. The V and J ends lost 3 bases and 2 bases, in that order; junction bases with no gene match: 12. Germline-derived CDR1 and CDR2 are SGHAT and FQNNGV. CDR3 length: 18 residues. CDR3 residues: CASSLRPRAGVTYNEQFF. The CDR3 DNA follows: TGTGCCAGCAGCTTGCGGCCCCGAGCGGGAGTTACCTACAATGAGCAGTTCTTC.

The CDR3 coding sequence is TGTGCCAGCAGCCAAGTTAGACTACTCACCGGGGAGCTGTTTTTT. Translating gives CASSQVRLLTGELFF. The chain combines TRBV14 with TRBJ2-2, with a weak D call TRBD2 (5 bases). With 1 base removed from V and 4 bases from J, the gap between germline ends came to 10 bases. This CDR3 is 15 amino acids long. Germline CDR1 is SGHDN and CDR2 is FVKESK.

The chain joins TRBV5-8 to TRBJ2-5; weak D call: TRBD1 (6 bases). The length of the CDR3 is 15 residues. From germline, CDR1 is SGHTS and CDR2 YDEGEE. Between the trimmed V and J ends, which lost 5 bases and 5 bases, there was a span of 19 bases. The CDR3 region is CASRYGQPGWETQYF. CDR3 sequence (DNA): TGTGCCAGCAGATACGGACAGCCTGGGTGGGAGACCCAGTACTTC.

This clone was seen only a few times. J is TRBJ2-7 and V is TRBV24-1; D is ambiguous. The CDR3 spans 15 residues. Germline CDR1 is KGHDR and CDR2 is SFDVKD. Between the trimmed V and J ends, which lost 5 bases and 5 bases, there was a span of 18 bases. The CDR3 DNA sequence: TGTGCCACCAGTGCCGAACATAGACTCGGCAACGAGCAGTACTTC. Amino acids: CATSAEHRLGNEQYF.

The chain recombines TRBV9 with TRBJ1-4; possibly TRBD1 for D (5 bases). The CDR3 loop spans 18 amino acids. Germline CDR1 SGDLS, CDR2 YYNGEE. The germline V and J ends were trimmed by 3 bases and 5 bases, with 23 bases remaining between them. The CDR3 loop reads CASSAHVYTGAKNEKLFF. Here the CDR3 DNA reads TGTGCCAGCAGCGCCCACGTGTATACCGGGGCCAAAAATGAAAAACTGTTTTTT.

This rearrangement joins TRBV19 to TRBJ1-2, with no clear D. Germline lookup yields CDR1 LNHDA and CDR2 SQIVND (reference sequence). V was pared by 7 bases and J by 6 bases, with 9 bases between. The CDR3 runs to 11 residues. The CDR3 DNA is TGTGCCAGTATGAGGCAGGATGGCTACACCTTC. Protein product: CASMRQDGYTF.

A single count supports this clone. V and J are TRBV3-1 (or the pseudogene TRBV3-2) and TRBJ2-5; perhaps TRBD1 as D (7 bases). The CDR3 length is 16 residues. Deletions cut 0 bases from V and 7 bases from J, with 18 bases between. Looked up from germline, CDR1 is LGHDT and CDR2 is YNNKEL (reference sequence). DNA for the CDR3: TGTGCCAGCAGCCAAGACGGGGGACAGTTGGGGGTGACCCAGTACTTC. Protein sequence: CASSQDGGQLGVTQYF.

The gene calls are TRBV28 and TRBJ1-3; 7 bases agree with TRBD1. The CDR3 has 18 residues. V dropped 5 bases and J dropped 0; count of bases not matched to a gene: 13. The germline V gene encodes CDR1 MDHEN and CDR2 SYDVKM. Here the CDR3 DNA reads TGTGCCAGCAGTCCCCCGGGGCAGGGGGTTCGCTCTGGAAACACCATATATTTT. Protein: CASSPPGQGVRSGNTIYF.

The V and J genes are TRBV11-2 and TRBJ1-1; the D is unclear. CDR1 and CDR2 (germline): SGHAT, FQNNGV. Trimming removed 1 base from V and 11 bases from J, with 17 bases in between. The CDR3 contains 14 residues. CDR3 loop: CASSLAIELSSAFF. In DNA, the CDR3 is TGTGCCAGCAGCTTAGCCATCGAGCTATCCTCCGCTTTCTTT.

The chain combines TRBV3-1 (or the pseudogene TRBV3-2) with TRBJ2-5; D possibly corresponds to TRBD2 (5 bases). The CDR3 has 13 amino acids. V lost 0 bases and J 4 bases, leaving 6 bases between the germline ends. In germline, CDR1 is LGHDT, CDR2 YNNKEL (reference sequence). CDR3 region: CASSQDGGETQYF. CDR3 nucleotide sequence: TGTGCCAGCAGCCAAGATGGAGGAGAGACCCAGTACTTC.

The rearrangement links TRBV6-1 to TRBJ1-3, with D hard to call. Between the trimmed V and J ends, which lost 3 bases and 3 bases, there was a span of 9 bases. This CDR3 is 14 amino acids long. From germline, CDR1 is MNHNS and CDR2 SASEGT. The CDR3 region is CASSEEVYGNTIYF. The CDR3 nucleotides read TGTGCCAGCAGTGAGGAAGTCTATGGAAACACCATATATTTT.

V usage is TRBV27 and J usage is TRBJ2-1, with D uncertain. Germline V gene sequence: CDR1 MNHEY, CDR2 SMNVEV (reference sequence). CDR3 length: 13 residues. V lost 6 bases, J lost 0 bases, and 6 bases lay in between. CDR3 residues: CASSHSSYNEQFF. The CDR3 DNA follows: TGTGCCAGCAGCCACTCCTCCTACAATGAGCAGTTCTTC.